This entry lists 9 T cell receptor beta chains sequenced from one sample in a study of blood T cells in healthy people across ages. With a J-beta primer mix and a sample-barcoded 5' primer, a second PCR ran roughly 7 to 11 cycles. MiXCR, applied by TCRdb to the 5' RACE reads, yields one record per CDR3 protein. The table records some 670,000 distinct CDR3 sequences, about 51% of them present only once. The sequenced sample was blood. These receptors were taken from a woman aged 80 or over in good health.

The J gene is TRBJ2-1, the V gene TRBV3-1; TRBD2 matches at 10 bases. This CDR3 spans 15 amino acids. Germline values: CDR1 LGHDT, CDR2 YNNKEL (reference sequence). V lost 2 bases and J lost 8; bases outside the gene matches: 6. CDR3 coding DNA: TGTGCCAGCAGCCAACCACTAGCGGGACTCGATGAGCAGTTCTTC. It translates to CASSQPLAGLDEQFF.

The chain is built from TRBV5-1 and TRBJ2-1, with TRBD1 identical over 10 bases. The CDR3 spans 16 residues. Trimming removed 3 bases from V and 5 bases from J; junction bases left unmatched: 8. Germline V gene lookup returns CDR1 SGHRS and CDR2 YFSETQ. The CDR3 DNA reads as TGCGCCAGCAGCTCCTGGGACAGGGGATCCCACAATGAGCAGTTCTTC. Amino acids: CASSSWDRGSHNEQFF.

This clonotype has only a few counts. The chain uses TRBV2 and TRBJ1-4; TRBD1 aligns across 7 bases. The CDR3 covers 15 residues. With 5 bases clipped from V and 8 bases from J, the junction kept 11 bases outside the gene matches. Germline assignment: CDR1 SNHLY and CDR2 FYNNEI. CDR3 region: CASSSDRATVEKLFF. DNA for the CDR3: TGTGCCAGCAGTTCCGACAGGGCCACGGTAGAAAAACTGTTTTTT. Full variable domain (missing parts from reference TRBV2 and TRBJ1-4): EPEVTQTPSHQVTQMGQEVILRCVPISNHLYFYWYRQILGQKVEFLVSFYNNEISEKSEIFDDQFSVERPDGSNFTLKIRSTKLEDSAMYFCASSSDRATVEKLFFGSGTQLSVL.

A note on this clonotype: Given a much more abundant clone one base away, this may be a read error. This rearrangement joins TRBV27 to TRBJ2-1; D is undetermined. The CDR3 has 16 amino acids. Germline-derived CDR1 and CDR2 are MNHEY and SMNVEV (reference sequence). Trimming removed 1 base from V and 0 bases from J, with 10 bases in between. CDR3 coding DNA: TGTGCCAGCAGTTTATACAGCAGGAGCTCCTACAATGAGCAGTTCTTC. Its protein product is CASSLYSRSSYNEQFF.

CDR3 sequence reads: CASSLGLTTDTQYF. As DNA, the CDR3 is TGTGCCAGCAGCTTGGGACTCACCACAGATACGCAGTATTTT. The V gene is TRBV3-1, the J gene TRBJ2-3; weak D call: TRBD2 (6 bases). CDR3 length: 14 residues. Trimming took 5 bases from V and 2 from J, leaving 11 bases between them. Germline V gives CDR1 LGHDT, CDR2 YNNKEL (reference sequence).

This clonotype was detected many times. The V gene is TRBV15, the J gene TRBJ2-1, with a possible D match to TRBD1 (5 bases). The germline V gene encodes CDR1 LNHNV and CDR2 YYDKDF (reference sequence). Trimming pared 2 bases from V and 0 bases from J, leaving 8 bases between. The CDR3 has 15 amino acids. CDR3 in amino acids: CATSRKTVSYNEQFF. CDR3 coding DNA: TGTGCCACCAGCAGAAAGACAGTCTCCTACAATGAGCAGTTCTTC.

The chain recombines TRBV12-3 or TRBV12-4 with TRBJ2-3; tentatively, D is TRBD2 (6 bases). V was pared by 6 bases and J by 3 bases, with 16 bases between. The CDR3 extends over 15 amino acids. As DNA, the CDR3 is TGTGCCAGCAGCCCGACTAGTGACGGGACAGATACGCAGTATTTT. It specifies CASSPTSDGTDTQYF.

About this clonotype: One junction end disagrees with the germline gene, perhaps due to a read error. The chain employs TRBV12-3 or TRBV12-4 and TRBJ1-1; TRBD1 might be the D (5 bases). The CDR3 runs to 15 residues. The CDR3 spells CASSSTGTSNPEAFF. CDR3 coding DNA: TGTGCCAGCAGTTCTACAGGTACCTCGAACCCTGAAGCTTTCTTT.

This chain connects TRBV10-3 to TRBJ1-1, with a possible D match to TRBD1 (5 bases). V shed 7 bases and J shed 3 bases, with 12 bases lying between them. CDR1 ENHRY and CDR2 SYGVKD come from the germline V gene. This CDR3 has 13 residues. The CDR3 nucleotides are TGTGCCATCACCGCGGGAGGGGACACTGAAGCTTTCTTT. It is translated as CAITAGGDTEAFF.